Below, 30 T cell receptor beta chains from the same sample are listed, as sequenced in a study of Ad26.COV2.S vaccination and SARS-CoV-2 variants (dated by TCRdb to the early 2020s). The label giving this sample's treatment or condition can be read as: some 20 received Ad26.COV2.S at low or high dose, single or two shots; several received placebo; per-sample allocation not given. For vaccine and placebo recipients, repertoires were sequenced using samples collected on day 63 after the first injection. Libraries were built with the immunoSEQ multiplex PCR assay. As stored in TCRdb, this immuneACCESS dataset retains in-frame rearrangements with V and J assigned. A fraction of the clones does not appear; measured against another copy, unresolved V genes explain less than half of the discrepancy, and the remainder lacks a known reason. This sample comprises about 330,000 clones, roughly nine tenths of them detected only once. The ten largest account for around 5% of the sample.

The source material was peripheral blood, sampled in a trial of Ad26.COV2.S vaccine versus placebo. The origin of the receptors is a person aged 18-65 years who received the Ad26.COV2.S COVID-19 vaccine or a placebo.

This clone was recorded only once. The chain couples TRBV5-1 to TRBJ2-3; possibly TRBD1 for D (6 bases). The CDR3 runs 14 residues. Germline V gene lookup returns CDR1 SGHRS and CDR2 YFSETQ. Trimming removed 1 base from V and 2 bases from J, with 8 bases in between. CDR3 sequence (DNA): TGCGCCAGCAGCTTGCAGGGGAACACAGATACGCAGTATTTT. It is translated as CASSLQGNTDTQYF. Drawing the rest from reference TRBV5-1 and TRBJ2-3, the complete variable domain is KAGVTQTPRYLIKTRGQQVTLSCSPISGHRSVSWYQQTPGQGLQFLFEYFSETQRNKGNFPGRFSGRQFSNSRSEMNVSTLELGDSALYLCASSLQGNTDTQYFGPGTRLTVL.

The rearrangement uses TRBV19 and TRBJ1-4; D is unresolved. Germline lookup yields CDR1 LNHDA and CDR2 SQIVND (reference sequence). The CDR3 totals 12 residues. V lost 10 bases and J lost 8, with 14 bases in between. As DNA, the CDR3 is TGTGCCACCGCAGAGGGTGGAGAAAAACTGTTTTTT. It codes for CATAEGGEKLFF.

The rearrangement links TRBV28 to TRBJ1-2; the D gene is possibly TRBD1 (6 bases). Trimming took 5 bases from V and 6 from J, leaving 13 bases between them. CDR3 size: 13 residues. The V gene's germline CDR1 is MDHEN and CDR2 SYDVKM. The CDR3 region has the DNA TGTGCCAGCAGTCTGACTGGGGGCGATGGCTACACCTTC. Amino acid sequence: CASSLTGGDGYTF.

CDR3 nucleotide sequence: TGTGCCAGCAGTGACCCGACGGACAGCTCCTATAATTCACCCCTCCACTTT. It translates to CASSDPTDSSYNSPLHF. The chain carries TRBV6-4 and TRBJ1-6; a possible D gene is TRBD1 (6 bases). The CDR3 has 17 amino acids. The germline CDR1 and CDR2 sequences are MRHNA and SNTAGT. Trimming removed 2 bases from V and 0 bases from J, with 11 bases in between.

The chain couples TRBV4-1 to TRBJ2-3; D might be TRBD2 (6 bases). Germline lookup yields CDR1 MGHRA and CDR2 YSYEKL. Trimming stripped 5 bases from V and 5 bases from J, with 17 bases between. The CDR3 loop spans 15 amino acids. CDR3 amino acids: CASSSLGEVGDTQYF. CDR3 nucleotide sequence: TGCGCCAGCAGCTCCTTGGGGGAGGTCGGAGATACGCAGTATTTT.

The CDR3 DNA reads TGTGCCAGCAGCTTAAAGGTAAAGGTAGTGCACGAGCAGTACTTC. This sequence encodes CASSLKVKVVHEQYF. The chain is built from TRBV7-8 and TRBJ2-7, with no clear D. V shed 2 bases and J shed 5 bases, with 16 bases lying between them. The CDR3 loop spans 15 amino acids. Looked up from germline, CDR1 is SGHVS and CDR2 is FQNEAQ.

The chain carries TRBV12-5 and TRBJ2-3, with D maybe TRBD2 (6 bases). CDR1 and CDR2 (germline): LGHNT, FRNRAP. Trimming took 0 bases from V and 0 from J, leaving 13 bases between them. The CDR3 spans 17 residues. CDR3 nucleotide sequence: TGTGCTAGTGGTTTGGTAATCCGAGCGGGTAGCACAGATACGCAGTATTTT. This translates into CASGLVIRAGSTDTQYF.

The genes are TRBV10-3 and TRBJ1-1, with 7 bases identical to TRBD1. Trimming removed 6 bases from V and 0 bases from J; junction bases left unmatched: 4. This CDR3 region has 14 residues. Germline CDR1 is ENHRY and CDR2 is SYGVKD. The CDR3 loop reads CAISQGGVNTEAFF. DNA for the CDR3: TGTGCCATCAGCCAGGGGGGAGTGAACACTGAAGCTTTCTTT.

The CDR3 DNA follows: TGTGCCAGCGGGCAGACTGAAGCTTTCTTT. Protein: CASGQTEAFF. The chain recombines TRBV28 with TRBJ1-1; no clear D gene. The V end lost 8 bases, the J end lost 5 bases, and 6 bases lay between the germline ends. The CDR3 runs to 10 residues. CDR1 is MDHEN and CDR2 is SYDVKM in the germline V gene.

V gene TRBV2 combines with J gene TRBJ2-2, with a weak D call TRBD2 (6 bases). The CDR3 is 16 residues long. V lost 2 bases to trimming and J lost 3 bases, with 13 bases between them. Germline lookup yields CDR1 SNHLY and CDR2 FYNNEI. The CDR3 is CASSEIGTPHTGELFF. The CDR3 DNA reads as TGTGCCAGCAGTGAAATCGGGACTCCCCACACCGGGGAGCTGTTTTTT.

The rearrangement joins TRBV6-5 to TRBJ1-5; no clear D. Between the trimmed V and J ends, which lost 2 bases and 2 bases, there was a span of 7 bases. In germline, CDR1 is MNHEY, CDR2 SVGAGI. The CDR3 is 14 amino acids. The CDR3 sequence: CASSYGVGNQPQHF. The DNA of the CDR3 is TGTGCCAGCAGTTACGGCGTAGGCAATCAGCCCCAGCATTTT.

The J gene is TRBJ2-1, the V gene TRBV5-8; 8 bases match TRBD1. This CDR3 contains 14 residues. Trimming cost V 4 bases and J 9 bases; bases outside gene matches: 9. CDR1 and CDR2 from the germline V gene are SGHTS and YDEGEE. CDR3 in DNA: TGTGCCAGCAGCCCGGACAGGGCAAATCGTGAGCAGTTCTTC. It yields the protein CASSPDRANREQFF. The full variable domain, rest sourced from reference TRBV5-8 and TRBJ2-1, is EAGVTQSPTHLIKTRGQQATLRCSPISGHTSVYWYQQALGLGLQFLLWYDEGEERNRGNFPPRFSGRQFPNYSSELNVNALELEDSALYLCASSPDRANREQFFGPGTRLTVL.

This chain links TRBV6-5 with TRBJ1-1, with D hard to call. CDR1 MNHEY and CDR2 SVGAGI come from the germline V gene. The CDR3 length is 14 residues. V lost 0 bases and J lost 2, with 7 bases in between. CDR3 nucleotides: TGTGCCAGCAGTTACTCTGGTCGAAACACTGAAGCTTTCTTT. This codes for CASSYSGRNTEAFF.

The gene calls are TRBV27 and TRBJ1-2, with TRBD1 as a possible D gene (6 bases). Deletions cut 6 bases from V and 3 bases from J, with 17 bases between. CDR3 length equals 15 residues. The V gene's germline CDR1 is MNHEY and CDR2 SMNVEV (reference sequence). The CDR3 reads CASSDTGKFDYGYTF. In nucleotides, the CDR3 is TGTGCCAGCAGCGATACAGGGAAATTCGACTATGGCTACACCTTC.

The chain carries TRBV7-2 and TRBJ1-2; the match to TRBD1 covers 7 bases. Germline V gene data show CDR1 as SGHTA and CDR2 as FQGNSA. J was trimmed by 2 bases and V by 3 bases; bases with no gene match: 3. The CDR3 extends over 14 amino acids. The CDR3 DNA sequence: TGTGCCAGCAGCTTCGGGACAGCCAACTATGGCTACACCTTC. Amino acid sequence: CASSFGTANYGYTF.

The genes are TRBV6-5 and TRBJ2-1, with TRBD1 identical over 7 bases. The length of the CDR3 is 12 residues. J lost 9 bases, V lost 7 bases, and 6 bases had no gene match. Germline loops: CDR1 MNHEY, CDR2 SVGAGI. The CDR3 here is CASNGQAVEQFF. Here the CDR3 DNA reads TGTGCCAGCAACGGACAGGCGGTTGAGCAGTTCTTC.

V is TRBV29-1 and J is TRBJ2-7; weak D call: TRBD2 (5 bases). CDR1 and CDR2 from the germline V gene are SQVTM and ANQGSEA. The CDR3 sequence is 12 residues long. V gave up 5 bases and J gave up 2 bases, with 10 bases separating them. The CDR3 is CSVSEGTYEQYF. The CDR3 DNA is TGCAGCGTTTCCGAGGGAACCTACGAGCAGTACTTC.

This rearrangement joins TRBV7-9 to TRBJ2-5; 10 bases match TRBD2. Germline V lookup: CDR1 SEHNR, CDR2 FQNEAQ (reference sequence). CDR3 size: 16 residues. J was trimmed by 4 bases and V by 2 bases; bases with no gene match: 7. The chain's CDR3 is CASSLRAGGPSETQYF. The CDR3 DNA is TGTGCCAGCAGCTTAAGAGCGGGAGGGCCCTCAGAGACCCAGTACTTC. Filled out from reference TRBV7-9 and TRBJ2-5, the complete variable domain reads DTGVSQNPRHKITKRGQNVTFRCDPISEHNRLYWYRQTLGQGPEFLTYFQNEAQLEKSRLLSDRFSAERPKGSFSTLEIQRTEQGDSAMYLCASSLRAGGPSETQYFGPGTRLLVL.

This chain uses TRBV4-3 with TRBJ2-3, with 11 bases matching TRBD1. The V gene end was trimmed by 0 bases and the J gene end by 5 bases; junction bases not matched to a gene: 10. Germline CDR1 LGHNA, CDR2 YSLEER. The CDR3 totals 18 residues. The CDR3 loop is CASSQEVGDRGEIDTQYF. The DNA of the CDR3 is TGCGCCAGCAGCCAAGAAGTCGGGGACAGGGGGGAAATAGATACGCAGTATTTT.

The CDR3 loop is CASSPSGTGLTEAFF. The CDR3, as DNA: TGTGCCAGCAGTCCCTCGGGGACAGGGTTAACTGAAGCTTTCTTT. V gene TRBV7-9 combines with J gene TRBJ1-1; 9 bases align to TRBD1. The CDR3 is made up of 15 amino acids. In germline, CDR1 is SEHNR, CDR2 FQNEAQ (reference sequence). V shed 6 bases, J shed 5 bases, and the junction held 10 bases outside the gene matches.

The J gene is TRBJ2-7, the V gene TRBV13; 9 positions match TRBD1. This CDR3 is built from 15 residues. Germline V CDR1 and CDR2: PRHDT, FYEKMQ (reference sequence). J lost 1 base, V lost 5 bases, and 6 bases had no gene match. The CDR3 DNA is TGTGCCAGCAGCCCGGGGACAGGGCAGTCCTACGAGCAGTACTTC. This codes for CASSPGTGQSYEQYF.

J is TRBJ2-7 and V is TRBV6-1, with TRBD2 matching 8 bases. In germline, CDR1 is MNHNS, CDR2 SASEGT. There are 13 residues in the CDR3. V was pared by 4 bases and J by 2 bases, with 1 base of the junction left unmatched. For the CDR3, the DNA is TGTGCCAGCAGTGTAGCGGGGCCCTACGAGCAGTACGTC. Its translation is CASSVAGPYEQYV.

The chain recombines TRBV12-5 with TRBJ2-1; tentatively, D is TRBD1 (6 bases). Germline V gene data show CDR1 as LGHNT and CDR2 as FRNRAP. The germline V and J ends were trimmed by 6 bases and 12 bases, with 12 bases remaining between them. This CDR3 region has 11 residues. CDR3 region: CASGQDRRQFF. In DNA form, the CDR3 reads TGTGCTAGTGGCCAAGACAGGCGGCAGTTCTTC.

Regarding this clone: The sample has other DNA sequences that encode this CDR3 too. The genes are TRBV7-9 and TRBJ1-1; no clear D. Trimming took 1 base from V and 1 from J, leaving 4 bases between them. CDR3 length: 13 residues. Per the germline V gene, CDR1 is SEHNR and CDR2 is FQNEAQ (reference sequence). CDR3 DNA sequence: TGTGCCAGCAGCTTAGGACGGAACACTGAAGCTTTCTTT. As protein: CASSLGRNTEAFF. Using reference TRBV7-9 and TRBJ1-1 for the parts outside the CDR3, the full variable domain is DTGVSQNPRHKITKRGQNVTFRCDPISEHNRLYWYRQTLGQGPEFLTYFQNEAQLEKSRLLSDRFSAERPKGSFSTLEIQRTEQGDSAMYLCASSLGRNTEAFFGQGTRLTVV.

This sequence joins TRBV19 and TRBJ1-3, with TRBD1 as a possible D gene (5 bases). Trimming shortened V by 7 bases and J by 0 bases, and 19 bases separated the two germline ends. Germline V gene lookup returns CDR1 LNHDA and CDR2 SQIVND (reference sequence). The CDR3 is made up of 17 amino acids. The CDR3 reads CASMKVVGTGSGNTIYF. The CDR3 DNA follows: TGTGCCAGTATGAAGGTTGTTGGGACCGGCTCTGGAAACACCATATATTTT.

The chain couples TRBV19 to TRBJ2-1, with TRBD2 matching 8 bases. The junction had 11 bases not matched to a gene; V was cut back by 3 bases and J by 7 bases. The CDR3 contains 16 residues. Germline lookup yields CDR1 LNHDA and CDR2 SQIVND (reference sequence). Written as DNA, the CDR3 is TGTGCCAGTAGTATGATGGGACTAGTTTCCCGAAATGAGCAGTTCTTC. It encodes CASSMMGLVSRNEQFF.

The chain combines TRBV18 with TRBJ2-7, with D perhaps matching TRBD1 or TRBD2 (5 bases each). The CDR3 totals 15 residues. Trimming pared 1 base from V and 0 bases from J, leaving 10 bases between. The germline gives CDR1 KGHSH, CDR2 LQKENI. CDR3 sequence reads: CASSPRRESSYEQYF. CDR3 nucleotide sequence: TGTGCCAGCTCACCACGCAGGGAGAGCTCCTACGAGCAGTACTTC.

This chain joins TRBV20-1 and TRBJ2-1; tentative D call: TRBD1 (6 bases). The CDR3 loop spans 11 amino acids. The germline V gene encodes CDR1 DFQATT and CDR2 SNEGSKA (reference sequence). The germline V and J ends were trimmed by 6 bases and 13 bases, with 16 bases remaining between them. In DNA, the CDR3 is TGCAGTGCCATGGACAGCCCGAACCAGTTCTTC. Translating gives CSAMDSPNQFF.

This sequence joins TRBV29-1 and TRBJ2-1; tentatively, D is TRBD1 (6 bases). The germline CDR1 and CDR2 sequences are SQVTM and ANQGSEA. Deletions cut 4 bases from V and 4 bases from J, with 17 bases between. The CDR3 has 15 residues. The CDR3 is CSVVKQGIIYNEQFF. The DNA of the CDR3 is TGCAGCGTTGTTAAGCAGGGGATAATTTACAATGAGCAGTTCTTC.

The chain recombines TRBV10-3 with TRBJ1-2; D is perhaps TRBD1 (6 bases). CDR1 is ENHRY, CDR2 SYGVKD, per germline. The CDR3 spans 13 residues. The V and J ends lost 3 bases and 5 bases respectively, with 10 bases between them. The CDR3: CAISDGGQYGYTF. DNA of the CDR3: TGTGCCATCAGTGATGGGGGGCAGTATGGCTACACCTTC.